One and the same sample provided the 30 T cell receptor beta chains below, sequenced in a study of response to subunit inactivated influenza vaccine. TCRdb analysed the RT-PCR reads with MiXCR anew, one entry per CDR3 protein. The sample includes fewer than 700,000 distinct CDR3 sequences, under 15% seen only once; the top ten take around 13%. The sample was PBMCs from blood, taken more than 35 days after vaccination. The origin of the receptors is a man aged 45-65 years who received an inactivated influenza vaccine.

CDR3 loop: CSASPSGLAGGTQYF. In DNA, the CDR3 is TGCAGTGCTAGCCCTTCCGGACTAGCGGGGGGGACCCAGTACTTC. The rearrangement links TRBV20-1 to TRBJ2-5, with 14 positions matching TRBD2. The trim removed 3 bases at V and 7 bases at J, leaving 7 bases unmatched. Germline V gene sequence: CDR1 DFQATT, CDR2 SNEGSKA (reference sequence). The CDR3 has 15 amino acids.

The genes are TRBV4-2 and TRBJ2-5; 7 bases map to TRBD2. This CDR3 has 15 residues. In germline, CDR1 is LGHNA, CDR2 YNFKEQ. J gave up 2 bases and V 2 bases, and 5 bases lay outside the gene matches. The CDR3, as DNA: TGTGCCAGCAGCCAACAGACGGGGGGACAAGAGACCCAGTACTTC. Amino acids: CASSQQTGGQETQYF.

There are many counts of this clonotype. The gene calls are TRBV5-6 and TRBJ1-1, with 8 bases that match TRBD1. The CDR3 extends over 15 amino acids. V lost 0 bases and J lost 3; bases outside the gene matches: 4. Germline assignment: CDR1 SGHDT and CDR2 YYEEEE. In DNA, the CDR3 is TGTGCCAGCAGCTTGGGGCCGGGACAGGACACTGAAGCTTTCTTT. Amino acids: CASSLGPGQDTEAFF.

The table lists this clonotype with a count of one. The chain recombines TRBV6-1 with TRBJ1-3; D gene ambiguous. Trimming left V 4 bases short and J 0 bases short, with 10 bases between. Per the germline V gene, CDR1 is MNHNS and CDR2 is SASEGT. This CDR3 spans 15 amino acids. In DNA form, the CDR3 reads TGTGCCAGCAGTGCGGGAAGCTTCTCTGGAAACACCATATATTTT. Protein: CASSAGSFSGNTIYF.

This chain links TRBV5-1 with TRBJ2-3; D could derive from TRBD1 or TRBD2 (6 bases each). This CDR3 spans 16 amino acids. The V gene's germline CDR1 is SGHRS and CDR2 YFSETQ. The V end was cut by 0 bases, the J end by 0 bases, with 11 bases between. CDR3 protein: CASSLDWGASTDTQYF. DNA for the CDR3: TGCGCCAGCAGCTTGGATTGGGGGGCCAGCACAGATACGCAGTATTTT.

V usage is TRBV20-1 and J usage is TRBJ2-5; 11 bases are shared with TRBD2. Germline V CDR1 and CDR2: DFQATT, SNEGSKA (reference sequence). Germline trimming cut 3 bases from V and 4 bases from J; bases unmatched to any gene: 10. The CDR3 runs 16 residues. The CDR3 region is CSASSALAGGGETQYF. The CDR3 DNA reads TGCAGTGCTAGTTCGGCTCTAGCGGGGGGAGGAGAGACCCAGTACTTC.

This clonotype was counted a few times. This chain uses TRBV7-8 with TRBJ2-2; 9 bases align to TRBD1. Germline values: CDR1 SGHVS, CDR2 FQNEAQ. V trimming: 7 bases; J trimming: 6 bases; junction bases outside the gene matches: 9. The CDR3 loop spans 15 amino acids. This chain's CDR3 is CASTPGQGTSGELFF. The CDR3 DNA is TGTGCCAGCACCCCCGGACAGGGGACATCCGGGGAGCTGTTTTTT.

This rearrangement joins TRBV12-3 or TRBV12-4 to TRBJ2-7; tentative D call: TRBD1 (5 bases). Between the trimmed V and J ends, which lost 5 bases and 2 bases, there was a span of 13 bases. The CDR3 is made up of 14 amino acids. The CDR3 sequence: CASSRGHLPYEQYF. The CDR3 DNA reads TGTGCCAGCAGTCGAGGACACCTGCCCTACGAGCAGTACTTC.

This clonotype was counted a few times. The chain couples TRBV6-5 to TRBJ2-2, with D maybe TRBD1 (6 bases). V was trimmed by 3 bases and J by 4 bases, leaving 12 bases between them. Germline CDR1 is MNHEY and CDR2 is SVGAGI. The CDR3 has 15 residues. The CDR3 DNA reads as TGTGCCAGCAGTTATTCTGGGACACTCACCGGGGAGCTGTTTTTT. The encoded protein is CASSYSGTLTGELFF.

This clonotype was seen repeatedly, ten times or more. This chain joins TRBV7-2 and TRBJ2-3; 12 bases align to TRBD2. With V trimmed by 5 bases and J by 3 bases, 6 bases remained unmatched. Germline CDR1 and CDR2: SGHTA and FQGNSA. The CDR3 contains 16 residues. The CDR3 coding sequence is TGTGCCAGCAGCCCAACCGGGACTAGCGGGACAGATACGCAGTATTTT. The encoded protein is CASSPTGTSGTDTQYF. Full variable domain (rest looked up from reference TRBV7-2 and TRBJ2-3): GAGVSQSPSNKVTEKGKDVELRCDPISGHTALYWYRQSLGQGLEFLIYFQGNSAPDKSGLPSDRFSAERTGGSVSTLTIQRTQQEDSAVYLCASSPTGTSGTDTQYFGPGTRLTVL.

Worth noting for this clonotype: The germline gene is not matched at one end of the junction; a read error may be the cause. CDR3 amino acids: CARSLIWGLDRDNYGYTF. The CDR3 nucleotides are TGTGCCCGCAGTTTAATCTGGGGCTTGGACCGTGATAACTATGGCTACACCTTC. The rearrangement uses TRBV12-3 or TRBV12-4 and TRBJ1-2; possible D gene TRBD1, 5 bases. This CDR3 spans 18 amino acids.

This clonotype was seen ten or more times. In nucleotides, the CDR3 is TGCGCCAGCAGCTTGCAGGGGATCGAAAGCAATCAGCCCCAGCATTTT. Translated: CASSLQGIESNQPQHF. The chain carries TRBV5-1 and TRBJ1-5; possible D gene TRBD1, 6 bases. This CDR3 contains 16 residues. From germline, CDR1 is SGHRS and CDR2 YFSETQ. V was clipped by 1 base and J by 1 base, with 12 bases between them.

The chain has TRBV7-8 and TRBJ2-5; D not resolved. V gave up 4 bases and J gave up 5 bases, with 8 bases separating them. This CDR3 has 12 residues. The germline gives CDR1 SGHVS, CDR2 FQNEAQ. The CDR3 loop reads CASSSIGETQYF. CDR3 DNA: TGTGCCAGCAGCTCTATAGGGGAGACCCAGTACTTC.

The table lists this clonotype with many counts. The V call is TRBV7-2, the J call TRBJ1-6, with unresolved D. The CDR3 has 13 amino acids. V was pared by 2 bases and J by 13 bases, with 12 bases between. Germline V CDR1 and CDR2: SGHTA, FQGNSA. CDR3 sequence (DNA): TGTGCCAGCAGCTTACATCAAGGACGGCCCCTCCACTTT. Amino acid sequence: CASSLHQGRPLHF.

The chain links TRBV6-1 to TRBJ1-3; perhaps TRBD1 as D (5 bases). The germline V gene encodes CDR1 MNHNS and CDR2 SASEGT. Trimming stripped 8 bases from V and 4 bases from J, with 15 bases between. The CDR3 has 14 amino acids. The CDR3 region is CASRPGGDGNTIYF. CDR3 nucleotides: TGTGCCAGCCGCCCCGGGGGGGACGGAAACACCATATATTTT.

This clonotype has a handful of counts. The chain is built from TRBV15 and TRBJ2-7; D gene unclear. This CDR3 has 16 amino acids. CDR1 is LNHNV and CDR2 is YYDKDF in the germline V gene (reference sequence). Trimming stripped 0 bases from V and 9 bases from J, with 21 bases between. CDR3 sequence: CATSRDLARVQRVQYF. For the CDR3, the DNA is TGTGCCACCAGCAGAGATTTAGCACGCGTACAACGGGTGCAGTACTTC.

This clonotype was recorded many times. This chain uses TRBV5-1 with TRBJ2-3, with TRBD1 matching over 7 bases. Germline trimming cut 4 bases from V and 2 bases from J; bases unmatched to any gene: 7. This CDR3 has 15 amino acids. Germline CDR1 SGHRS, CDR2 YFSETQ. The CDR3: CASSPEGTDTDTQYF. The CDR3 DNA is TGCGCCAGCAGCCCCGAAGGGACAGACACAGATACGCAGTATTTT. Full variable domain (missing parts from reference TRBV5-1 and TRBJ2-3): KAGVTQTPRYLIKTRGQQVTLSCSPISGHRSVSWYQQTPGQGLQFLFEYFSETQRNKGNFPGRFSGRQFSNSRSEMNVSTLELGDSALYLCASSPEGTDTDTQYFGPGTRLTVL.

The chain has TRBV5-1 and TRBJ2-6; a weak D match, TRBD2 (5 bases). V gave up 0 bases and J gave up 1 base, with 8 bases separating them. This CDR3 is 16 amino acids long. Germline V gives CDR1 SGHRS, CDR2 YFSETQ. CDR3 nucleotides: TGCGCCAGCAGCTTGGCCATAGCGTCTGGGGCCAACGTCCTGACTTTC. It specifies CASSLAIASGANVLTF.

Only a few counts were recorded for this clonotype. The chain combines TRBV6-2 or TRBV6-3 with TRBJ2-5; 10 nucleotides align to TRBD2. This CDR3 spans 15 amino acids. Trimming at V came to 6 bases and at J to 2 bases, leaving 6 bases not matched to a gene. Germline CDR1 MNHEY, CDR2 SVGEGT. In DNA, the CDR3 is TGTGCCAGCAGCACCGGGACTAGCGTACAAGAGACCCAGTACTTC. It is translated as CASSTGTSVQETQYF.

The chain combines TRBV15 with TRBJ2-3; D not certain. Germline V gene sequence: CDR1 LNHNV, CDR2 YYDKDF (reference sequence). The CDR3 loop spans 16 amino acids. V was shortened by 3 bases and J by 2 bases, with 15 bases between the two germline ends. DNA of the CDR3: TGTGCCACCAGCAGCAGGTCGGCAGGCCCCACAGATACGCAGTATTTT. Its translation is CATSSRSAGPTDTQYF.

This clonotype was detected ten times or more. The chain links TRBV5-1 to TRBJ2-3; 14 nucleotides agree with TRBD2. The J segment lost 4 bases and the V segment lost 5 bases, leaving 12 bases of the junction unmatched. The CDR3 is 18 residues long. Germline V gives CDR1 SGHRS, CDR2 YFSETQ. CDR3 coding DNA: TGCGCCAGCAGGACAAGACTAGCGGGGGGGCAGTGGGCAGATACGCAGTATTTT. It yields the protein CASRTRLAGGQWADTQYF. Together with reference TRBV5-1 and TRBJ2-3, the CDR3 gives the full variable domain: KAGVTQTPRYLIKTRGQQVTLSCSPISGHRSVSWYQQTPGQGLQFLFEYFSETQRNKGNFPGRFSGRQFSNSRSEMNVSTLELGDSALYLCASRTRLAGGQWADTQYFGPGTRLTVL.

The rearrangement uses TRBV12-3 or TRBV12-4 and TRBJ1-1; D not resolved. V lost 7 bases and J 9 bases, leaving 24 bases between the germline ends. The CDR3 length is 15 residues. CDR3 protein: CASTPPDLQTPQAFF. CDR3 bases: TGTGCCAGCACCCCACCGGACCTCCAAACCCCCCAAGCTTTCTTT.

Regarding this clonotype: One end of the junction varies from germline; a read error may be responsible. CDR3 amino acids: CASSPGSPYEQYF. The CDR3 nucleotides read TGTGCCAGCAGCCCAGGGAGCCCCTATGAGCAGTACTTC. V is TRBV6-2 or TRBV6-3 and J is TRBJ2-7, with D perhaps matching TRBD1 or TRBD2 (5 bases each). The CDR3 runs to 13 residues. Germline V gene lookup returns CDR1 MNHEY and CDR2 SVGEGT.

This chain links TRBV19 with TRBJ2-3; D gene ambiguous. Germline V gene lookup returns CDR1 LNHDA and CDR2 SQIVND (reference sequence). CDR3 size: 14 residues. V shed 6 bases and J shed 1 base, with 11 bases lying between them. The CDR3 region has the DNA TGTGCCAGTAGGCCAGGCGGCCGCACAGATACGCAGTATTTT. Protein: CASRPGGRTDTQYF.

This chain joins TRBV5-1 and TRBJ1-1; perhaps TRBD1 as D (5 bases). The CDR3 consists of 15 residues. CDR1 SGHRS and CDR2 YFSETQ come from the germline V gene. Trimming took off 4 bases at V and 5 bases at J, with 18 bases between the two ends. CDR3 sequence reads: CASSRKGQVETEAFF. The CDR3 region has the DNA TGCGCCAGCAGCCGGAAGGGGCAGGTAGAAACTGAAGCTTTCTTT.

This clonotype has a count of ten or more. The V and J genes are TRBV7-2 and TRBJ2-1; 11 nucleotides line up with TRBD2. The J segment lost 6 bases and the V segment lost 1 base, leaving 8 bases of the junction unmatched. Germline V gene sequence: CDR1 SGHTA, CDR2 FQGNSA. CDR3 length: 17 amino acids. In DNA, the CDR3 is TGTGCCAGCAGCTTAGGGCTAGCGGGAGGCAGGGTCAATGAGCAGTTCTTC. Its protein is CASSLGLAGGRVNEQFF.

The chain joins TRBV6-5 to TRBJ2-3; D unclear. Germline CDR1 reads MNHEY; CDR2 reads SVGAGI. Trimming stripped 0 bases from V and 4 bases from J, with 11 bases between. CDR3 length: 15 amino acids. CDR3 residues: CASSYSNPSPDTQYF. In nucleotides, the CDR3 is TGTGCCAGCAGTTACTCGAACCCATCCCCAGATACGCAGTATTTT.

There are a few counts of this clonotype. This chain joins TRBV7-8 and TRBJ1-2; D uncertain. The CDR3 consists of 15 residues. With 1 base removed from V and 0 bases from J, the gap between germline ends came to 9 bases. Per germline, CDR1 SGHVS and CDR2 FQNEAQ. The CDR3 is CASSLVPRTNYGYTF. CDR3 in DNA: TGTGCCAGCAGCTTAGTTCCCAGGACTAACTATGGCTACACCTTC.

The CDR3 reads CSARDRWVGELFF. CDR3 DNA sequence: TGCAGTGCTAGAGATCGGTGGGTCGGGGAGCTGTTTTTT. The chain combines TRBV20-1 with TRBJ2-2; D gene uncertain. The CDR3 spans 13 residues. Trimming removed 0 bases at V and 7 bases at J, with 9 bases between. The germline CDR1 and CDR2 sequences are DFQATT and SNEGSKA (reference sequence).

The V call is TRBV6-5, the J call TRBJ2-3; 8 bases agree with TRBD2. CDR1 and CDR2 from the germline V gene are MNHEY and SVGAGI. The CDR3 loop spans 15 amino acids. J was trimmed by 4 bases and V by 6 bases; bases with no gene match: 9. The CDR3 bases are TGTGCCAGCAGCTATCCGGCGGGGGGCCCAGATACGCAGTATTTT. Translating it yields CASSYPAGGPDTQYF.